This is a list of T cell receptor beta chains from one sample in a study of shared clonotypes between healthy human individuals. Assay: immunoSEQ multiplex PCR; the TCRdb copy retains only in-frame clones and omits some. The profile shows about 580,000 clones, 95% to 98% of them singletons. The sequencing sample was made of naive CD8+ T cells sorted from blood. These receptors all come from a man in his thirties or forties in good health. The CDR3 runs from the conserved cysteine through the conserved F or W. The D gene is left open where the match is weak. A clone size is listed for some rows: how often the clone was seen (once, few, many), or a class if it is expanded.

J gene,clone size,D gene,V gene,CDR3 protein,CDR3 DNA
TRBJ1-4,-,-,TRBV27,CASKGNEKLFF,TGTGCCAGCAAGGGAAATGAAAAACTGTTTTTT
TRBJ2-3,-,-,TRBV7-9,CASSSPIEGSGTDTQYF,TGTGCCAGCAGCTCACCCATTGAGGGGTCGGGCACAGATACGCAGTATTTT
TRBJ2-1,-,TRBD2,TRBV5-1,CASSLELAIYNEQFF,TGCGCCAGCAGCTTGGAACTAGCGATCTACAATGAGCAGTTCTTC
TRBJ2-1,-,-,TRBV29-1,CSVEHEVLYNEQFF,TGCAGCGTTGAGCACGAAGTCCTCTACAATGAGCAGTTCTTC
TRBJ2-3,once,-,TRBV7-9,CASSLNSDTQYF,TGTGCCAGCAGCTTAAACTCAGATACGCAGTATTTT
TRBJ2-1,-,-,TRBV7-9,CASSRTEDNEQFF,TGTGCCAGCAGCCGAACTGAAGACAATGAGCAGTTCTTC
TRBJ2-3,-,-,TRBV5-1,CASSPRGMDSTDTQYF,TGCGCCAGCAGCCCGCGAGGTATGGATAGCACAGATACGCAGTATTTT
TRBJ2-7,-,-,TRBV30,CAWRGSSYEQYF,TGTGCCTGGAGGGGGAGCTCCTACGAGCAGTACTTC
TRBJ1-4,-,TRBD1,TRBV7-6,CASSLELAGGLVGEKLFF,TGTGCCAGCAGCTTAGAACTAGCAGGGGGCCTTGTTGGTGAAAAACTGTTTTTT
TRBJ1-2,-,-,TRBV6-1,CASSEAPATNYGYTF,TGTGCCAGCAGTGAAGCCCCGGCCACCAACTATGGCTACACCTTC
TRBJ2-1,-,TRBD2,TRBV6-5,CASSVTSARNEQFF,TGTGCCAGCAGCGTGACTAGCGCCCGTAATGAGCAGTTCTTC
TRBJ2-7,-,-,TRBV5-5,CASSLVPLPSYEQYF,TGTGCCAGCAGCTTGGTGCCCCTCCCCTCCTACGAGCAGTACTTC
TRBJ2-2,-,-,TRBV7-6,CASKAAAGELFF,TGTGCCAGCAAAGCCGCGGCCGGGGAGCTGTTTTTT
TRBJ2-1,once,TRBD1,TRBV4-1,CASSQNVGTGDEQFF,TGCGCCAGCAGCCAAAACGTCGGGACAGGCGATGAGCAGTTCTTC
TRBJ2-1,once,-,TRBV29-1,CSVEEARGADEQFF,TGCAGCGTTGAAGAGGCAAGGGGTGCGGATGAGCAGTTCTTC
TRBJ1-1,-,TRBD1,TRBV5-4,CASTTTGDNTEAFF,TGTGCCAGCACCACGACAGGGGACAACACTGAAGCTTTCTTT
TRBJ2-3,-,-,TRBV5-1,CASSLYTDTQYF,TGCGCCAGCAGCTTATACACAGATACGCAGTATTTT
TRBJ2-1,once,-,TRBV27,CASSLRGGSYNEQFF,TGTGCCAGCAGTCTACGGGGAGGCTCCTACAATGAGCAGTTCTTC
TRBJ1-5,-,TRBD1,TRBV7-2,CASSRGQGGNQPQHF,TGTGCCAGCAGCCGAGGACAGGGAGGCAATCAGCCCCAGCATTTT
TRBJ2-7,-,-,TRBV4-3,CASSQVVDLATATYEQYF,TGCGCCAGCAGCCAAGTAGTCGATCTAGCTACCGCCACGTACGAGCAGTACTTC
TRBJ1-5,-,-,TRBV7-9,CASSPYKNLNQPQHF,TGTGCCAGCAGTCCCTACAAGAACCTTAATCAGCCCCAGCATTTT
TRBJ2-3,-,-,TRBV9,CASSQGDTQYF,TGTGCCAGCAGCCAGGGAGATACGCAGTATTTT
TRBJ2-3,once,TRBD2,TRBV7-7,CASSFTSGATDTQYF,TGTGCCAGCAGTTTCACTAGCGGAGCTACAGATACGCAGTATTTT
TRBJ2-7,-,-,TRBV29-1,CSVERTQGAYEQYF,TGCAGCGTTGAACGGACACAGGGAGCCTACGAGCAGTACTTC
TRBJ1-5,-,TRBD1,TRBV28,CASSLRFSEGQEINQPQHF,TGTGCCAGCAGTTTAAGGTTTTCGGAGGGACAGGAGATCAATCAGCCCCAGCATTTT
TRBJ2-1,-,-,TRBV9,CASSVEGGTNNEQFF,TGTGCCAGCAGCGTAGAAGGAGGGACGAACAATGAGCAGTTCTTC
TRBJ1-4,-,-,TRBV15,CATSRKGEKLFF,TGTGCCACCAGCAGAAAGGGTGAAAAACTGTTTTTT
TRBJ2-6,-,-,TRBV4-3,CASSQDVQGGANVLTF,TGCGCCAGCAGCCAAGATGTCCAAGGTGGGGCCAACGTCCTGACTTTC
TRBJ2-7,-,-,TRBV6-1,CASRIRGGSYEQYF,TGTGCCAGCAGGATCCGAGGGGGAAGCTACGAGCAGTACTTC
TRBJ2-4,once,-,TRBV12-5,CASGLVLVYDRLAKNIQYF,TGTGCTAGTGGTTTGGTACTCGTTTATGACAGGCTAGCCAAAAACATTCAGTACTTC
TRBJ1-5,-,-,TRBV5-5,CASSFRDPNQPQHF,TGTGCCAGCAGCTTCCGGGACCCCAATCAGCCCCAGCATTTT
TRBJ2-1,-,TRBD1,TRBV9,CASSPRDRSYNEQFF,TGTGCCAGCAGCCCCCGGGACAGATCCTACAATGAGCAGTTCTTC
TRBJ1-5,-,-,TRBV15,CATSRARDFGSQPQHF,TGTGCCACCAGCAGAGCTAGGGATTTTGGCTCCCAGCCCCAGCATTTT